This T cell receptor (beta chain) was documented in a study of cytotoxic CD8 clonotypes in ibrutinib-treated CLL. Worth noting for this clone: Its antigen remains unidentified.

Libraries were prepared by immunoSEQ multiplex PCR; TCRdb keeps only in-frame clonotypes and omits some of them. Among about 200,000 clones listed, 70% to 75% were seen once. Study-level results: Clonality increased at ibrutinib response and stayed stable in sustained remission. At progression, however, it fell back toward baseline. There were differences in sampling times between sustained-remission and progressing patients.

The source of this sequence is a human donor with chronic lymphocytic leukemia. Sequenced here: PBMCs, sampled after 12 months of ibrutinib treatment.

DNA for the CDR3: TGTGCCTGGAGGCAGGCGGGAGGCACAGATACGCAGTATTTT. Protein: CAWRQAGGTDTQYF. This rearrangement joins TRBV30 to TRBJ2-3; 7 bases match TRBD2. The CDR3 is made up of 14 amino acids. Germline V gene sequence: CDR1 GTSNPN, CDR2 SVGIG (reference sequence). The trim removed 3 bases at V and 1 base at J, leaving 4 bases unmatched.